The rows below give T cell receptor beta chains drawn from one sample of a study of vaccination effects on CD4 cells after COVID-19. Here immunoSEQ multiplex PCR was the method, and the copy in TCRdb shows in-frame clones only, minus some. Of under 85,000 clones in the sample, under 85% were seen once. These TCRs are of unknown antigen specificity. Specimen: CD4+ T cells from PBMCs cultured with HCoV-OC43 spike peptides, collected after COVID-19 vaccination. These receptors originate from a human donor who received a COVID-19 vaccine. Both conserved end residues are part of each CDR3. A D gene is named only where the DNA matches it firmly. Part of the rows lack a size; the others show once, few, many or a class for expanded clones.

CDR3 protein: CATSDLHGTGELGELFF
CDR3 DNA: TGTGCCACCAGTGATTTGCATGGGACAGGGGAACTCGGGGAGCTGTTTTTT
J gene: TRBJ2-2
V gene: TRBV24-1
clone size: -
D gene: TRBD1

CDR3 protein: CASSDDAGETQYF
CDR3 DNA: TGTGCCAGCAGTGACGATGCCGGGGAGACCCAGTACTTC
J gene: TRBJ2-5
V gene: TRBV6-4
clone size: -
D gene: -

CDR3 protein: CASSLALGQAEKLFF
CDR3 DNA: TGTGCCAGCAGCTTAGCATTGGGCCAGGCAGAAAAACTGTTTTTT
J gene: TRBJ1-4
V gene: TRBV7-9
clone size: -
D gene: -

CDR3 protein: CASSYGSGANVLTF
CDR3 DNA: TGTGCCAGCAGTTACGGCTCTGGGGCCAACGTCCTGACTTTC
J gene: TRBJ2-6
V gene: TRBV6-6
clone size: once
D gene: -

CDR3 protein: CASSLGQFNQPQHF
CDR3 DNA: TGTGCCAGCAGTCTGGGACAGTTCAATCAGCCCCAGCATTTT
J gene: TRBJ1-5
V gene: TRBV28
clone size: -
D gene: TRBD1

CDR3 protein: CASSYLGQGGNSPLHF
CDR3 DNA: TGTGCCAGCAGTTACCTCGGACAGGGAGGCAATTCACCCCTCCACTTT
J gene: TRBJ1-6
V gene: TRBV6-5
clone size: -
D gene: TRBD1

CDR3 protein: CASSPQTGLSSGNTIYF
CDR3 DNA: TGTGCCAGCAGCCCGCAGACAGGGCTGTCCTCTGGAAACACCATATATTTT
J gene: TRBJ1-3
V gene: TRBV14
clone size: -
D gene: TRBD1

CDR3 protein: CASSEQGAINEQFF
CDR3 DNA: TGTGCCAGCAGCGAACAGGGGGCGATCAATGAGCAGTTCTTC
J gene: TRBJ2-1
V gene: TRBV27
clone size: -
D gene: TRBD1

CDR3 protein: CASSPPTGVPKNIQYF
CDR3 DNA: TGTGCCAGCTCACCACCCACCGGGGTTCCCAAAAACATTCAGTACTTC
J gene: TRBJ2-4
V gene: TRBV18
clone size: once
D gene: -

CDR3 protein: CASSRAGAYNEQFF
CDR3 DNA: TGTGCCAGCAGTCGAGCGGGGGCCTACAATGAGCAGTTCTTC
J gene: TRBJ2-1
V gene: TRBV6-5
clone size: once
D gene: TRBD2

CDR3 protein: CASSFQGNTEAFF
CDR3 DNA: TGTGCCAGCAGCTTTCAGGGGAACACTGAAGCTTTCTTT
J gene: TRBJ1-1
V gene: TRBV7-2
clone size: few
D gene: -

CDR3 protein: CAWSVNSLSGNTIYF
CDR3 DNA: TGTGCCTGGAGTGTGAACAGCCTCTCTGGAAACACCATATATTTT
J gene: TRBJ1-3
V gene: TRBV30
clone size: few
D gene: -

CDR3 protein: CARSGGLPGGNTIYF
CDR3 DNA: TGTGCCAGAAGCGGGGGTCTTCCGGGTGGAAACACCATATATTTT
J gene: TRBJ1-3
V gene: TRBV5-3
clone size: -
D gene: -

CDR3 protein: CASSLDRFGSPLHF
CDR3 DNA: TGCGCCAGCAGCTTGGACAGGTTTGGATCACCCCTCCACTTT
J gene: TRBJ1-6
V gene: TRBV5-1
clone size: -
D gene: -

CDR3 protein: CASSWTGSSNEKLFF
CDR3 DNA: TGTGCCAGCAGCTGGACAGGGAGCTCTAATGAAAAACTGTTTTTT
J gene: TRBJ1-4
V gene: TRBV5-4
clone size: -
D gene: TRBD1

CDR3 protein: CASSYSPQVGYTF
CDR3 DNA: TGTGCCAGCAGTTACTCCCCGCAGGTTGGCTACACCTTC
J gene: TRBJ1-2
V gene: TRBV6-5
clone size: few
D gene: -

CDR3 protein: CASSYLGNYGYTF
CDR3 DNA: TGTGCCAGCAGTTACCTGGGGAACTATGGCTACACCTTC
J gene: TRBJ1-2
V gene: TRBV6-2/TRBV6-3
clone size: -
D gene: -

CDR3 protein: CASSPRGGDQPQHF
CDR3 DNA: TGTGCCAGCTCACCACGCGGCGGCGATCAGCCCCAGCATTTT
J gene: TRBJ1-5
V gene: TRBV18
clone size: few
D gene: -

CDR3 protein: CASSQNAGQRNTIYF
CDR3 DNA: TGCGCCAGCAGCCAAAACGCGGGACAGAGAAACACCATATATTTT
J gene: TRBJ1-3
V gene: TRBV5-1
clone size: few
D gene: TRBD1

CDR3 protein: CASSQETASLAKNIQYF
CDR3 DNA: TGCGCCAGCAGCCAAGAGACAGCGAGCCTAGCCAAAAACATTCAGTACTTC
J gene: TRBJ2-4
V gene: TRBV4-3
clone size: -
D gene: -

CDR3 protein: CASMGPNQPQHF
CDR3 DNA: TGTGCCAGCATGGGGCCAAATCAGCCCCAGCATTTT
J gene: TRBJ1-5
V gene: TRBV12-3/TRBV12-4
clone size: -
D gene: -

CDR3 protein: CAIKKGEQETQYF
CDR3 DNA: TGTGCCATCAAGAAGGGAGAACAAGAGACCCAGTACTTC
J gene: TRBJ2-5
V gene: TRBV10-3
clone size: -
D gene: -

CDR3 protein: CASSLDPGPGNEQFF
CDR3 DNA: TGTGCCAGCAGCTTGGATCCGGGGCCGGGAAATGAGCAGTTCTTC
J gene: TRBJ2-1
V gene: TRBV5-6
clone size: once
D gene: -

CDR3 protein: CASSSISISANTGELFF
CDR3 DNA: TGTGCCAGCAGCTCGATCTCCATTTCCGCGAACACCGGGGAGCTGTTTTTT
J gene: TRBJ2-2
V gene: TRBV5-4
clone size: -
D gene: -

CDR3 protein: CASSHPGRGPTDQPQHF
CDR3 DNA: TGCGCCAGCAGCCACCCTGGAAGGGGTCCTACCGATCAGCCCCAGCATTTT
J gene: TRBJ1-5
V gene: TRBV4-1
clone size: -
D gene: -

CDR3 protein: CASGLLGLAQFF
CDR3 DNA: TGTGCCAGCGGCCTCCTTGGACTAGCCCAGTTCTTC
J gene: TRBJ2-1
V gene: TRBV2
clone size: -
D gene: TRBD2

CDR3 protein: CASSVLRISNQPQHF
CDR3 DNA: TGTGCCAGCAGTGTACTACGGATTAGCAATCAGCCCCAGCATTTT
J gene: TRBJ1-5
V gene: TRBV2
clone size: -
D gene: -

CDR3 protein: CASSLAQRGYTF
CDR3 DNA: TGTGCCAGCAGTTTAGCTCAGAGAGGCTACACCTTC
J gene: TRBJ1-2
V gene: TRBV28
clone size: -
D gene: -

CDR3 protein: CASSLRGSTIYF
CDR3 DNA: TGTGCCAGCAGTTTAAGGGGGAGCACCATATATTTT
J gene: TRBJ1-3
V gene: TRBV28
clone size: -
D gene: -

CDR3 protein: CASSPIQGTYTDTQYF
CDR3 DNA: TGTGCCAGCTCACCCATACAGGGGACGTACACAGATACGCAGTATTTT
J gene: TRBJ2-3
V gene: TRBV18
clone size: -
D gene: TRBD1

CDR3 protein: CASSSPRGGADTQYF
CDR3 DNA: TGTGCCAGCAGTTCCCCAAGGGGGGGGGCTGATACGCAGTATTTT
J gene: TRBJ2-3
V gene: TRBV6-5
clone size: -
D gene: -

CDR3 protein: CASSSAGGHTDTQYF
CDR3 DNA: TGTGCCAGCAGTTCAGCGGGGGGGCATACAGATACGCAGTATTTT
J gene: TRBJ2-3
V gene: TRBV6-5
clone size: -
D gene: TRBD2

CDR3 protein: CASSMSGTLTGYTF
CDR3 DNA: TGTGCCAGTAGTATGTCCGGGACCCTTACGGGCTACACCTTC
J gene: TRBJ1-2
V gene: TRBV19
clone size: -
D gene: -

CDR3 protein: CASRRTQGALLYNEQFF
CDR3 DNA: TGCGCCAGCAGACGGACTCAGGGCGCCCTCCTCTACAATGAGCAGTTCTTC
J gene: TRBJ2-1
V gene: TRBV4-1
clone size: -
D gene: -

CDR3 protein: CASSPRGTVGNYGYTF
CDR3 DNA: TGTGCCAGCAGCCCCAGAGGGACAGTCGGAAACTATGGCTACACCTTC
J gene: TRBJ1-2
V gene: TRBV3-1/TRBV3-2
clone size: -
D gene: TRBD1

CDR3 protein: CSASNPGAGANVLTF
CDR3 DNA: TGCAGTGCCAGTAACCCGGGGGCTGGGGCCAACGTCCTGACTTTC
J gene: TRBJ2-6
V gene: TRBV20-1
clone size: -
D gene: -

CDR3 protein: CASSPGLAVTDTQYF
CDR3 DNA: TGCGCCAGCAGCCCGGGACTAGCGGTCACAGATACGCAGTATTTT
J gene: TRBJ2-3
V gene: TRBV5-1
clone size: -
D gene: TRBD2

CDR3 protein: CASSTIQGETQYF
CDR3 DNA: TGCGCCAGCAGCACTATCCAGGGGGAGACCCAGTACTTC
J gene: TRBJ2-5
V gene: TRBV5-1
clone size: few
D gene: -

CDR3 protein: CASSEGGGPGDTQYF
CDR3 DNA: TGTGCCAGCAGTGAAGGTGGCGGGCCAGGGGATACGCAGTATTTT
J gene: TRBJ2-3
V gene: TRBV6-1
clone size: -
D gene: -

CDR3 protein: CASSSRQGNMENTEAFF
CDR3 DNA: TGCGCCAGCAGCTCCCGACAGGGTAACATGGAGAACACTGAAGCTTTCTTT
J gene: TRBJ1-1
V gene: TRBV5-1
clone size: -
D gene: TRBD1

CDR3 protein: CAGRSPGSNQPQHF
CDR3 DNA: TGTGCCGGGAGATCACCCGGGAGCAATCAGCCCCAGCATTTT
J gene: TRBJ1-5
V gene: TRBV28
clone size: -
D gene: -

CDR3 protein: CASSHWISGPSGANVLTF
CDR3 DNA: TGTGCCAGCAGCCATTGGATAAGCGGGCCCTCTGGGGCCAACGTCCTGACTTTC
J gene: TRBJ2-6
V gene: TRBV27
clone size: -
D gene: -

CDR3 protein: CASSFNPGTGDSPLHF
CDR3 DNA: TGTGCCAGCAGCTTCAATCCCGGGACAGGGGACTCACCCCTCCACTTT
J gene: TRBJ1-6
V gene: TRBV9
clone size: -
D gene: TRBD1

CDR3 protein: CASSLEGSAIEKLFF
CDR3 DNA: TGCGCCAGCAGCTTGGAGGGCAGCGCTATTGAAAAACTGTTTTTT
J gene: TRBJ1-4
V gene: TRBV5-1
clone size: -
D gene: -

CDR3 protein: CASSARDRGRSPLHF
CDR3 DNA: TGTGCCAGCAGCGCCAGAGACAGGGGACGGTCACCCCTCCACTTT
J gene: TRBJ1-6
V gene: TRBV7-3
clone size: -
D gene: TRBD1